A selection of T cell receptor beta chains follows, all from one sample in a study of blood T cell repertoires in COVID-19. Using immunoSEQ multiplex PCR, the repertoire was profiled, and TCRdb retains in-frame clones only, with some absent. This table has 20,000 to 25,000 clones, about 82% appearing once. Sequencing used peripheral blood. These receptors were collected from a human donor with active COVID-19. The donor label of this sample is uncertain. CDR3s include the opening cysteine and the closing phenylalanine or tryptophan. D genes are given only for firm matches.

j_call: TRBJ2-7
v_call: TRBV3-1/TRBV3-2
d_call: TRBD1
cdr3_aa: CASSLRQSPRGRKSYEQYF
cdr3_nt: TGTGCCAGCAGCCTAAGACAATCCCCCAGGGGGCGAAAGTCCTACGAGCAGTACTTC

j_call: TRBJ1-1
v_call: TRBV20-1
d_call: NA
cdr3_aa: CSAADYEAFF
cdr3_nt: TGCAGTGCAGCCGACTATGAAGCTTTCTTT

j_call: TRBJ2-2
v_call: TRBV7-3
d_call: NA
cdr3_aa: CASSANKIGELFF
cdr3_nt: TGTGCCAGCAGCGCAAACAAGATCGGGGAGCTGTTTTTT

j_call: TRBJ2-1
v_call: TRBV9
d_call: NA
cdr3_aa: CASSSGQGTYNEQFF
cdr3_nt: TGTGCCAGCAGCTCCGGGCAGGGGACCTACAATGAGCAGTTCTTC

j_call: TRBJ1-3
v_call: TRBV5-1
d_call: NA
cdr3_aa: CASSLLWRGSGNTIYF
cdr3_nt: TGCGCCAGCAGCTTACTTTGGCGGGGCTCTGGAAACACCATATATTTT

j_call: TRBJ2-1
v_call: TRBV11-3
d_call: TRBD2
cdr3_aa: CASSLGASGNSNEQFF
cdr3_nt: TGTGCCAGCAGCTTAGGGGCTAGCGGGAACTCCAATGAGCAGTTCTTC

j_call: TRBJ2-5
v_call: TRBV7-9
d_call: TRBD1
cdr3_aa: CASSWRDRMQETQYF
cdr3_nt: TGTGCCAGCAGCTGGCGGGACAGGATGCAAGAGACCCAGTACTTC

j_call: TRBJ2-3
v_call: TRBV27
d_call: TRBD2
cdr3_aa: CASALAGRPGDTQYF
cdr3_nt: TGTGCCAGCGCCCTAGCGGGACGGCCTGGAGATACGCAGTATTTT

j_call: TRBJ1-6
v_call: TRBV6-6
d_call: NA
cdr3_aa: CASSLLGQVNSPLHF
cdr3_nt: TGTGCCAGCAGCCTACTTGGACAAGTAAATTCACCCCTCCACTTT

j_call: TRBJ1-2
v_call: TRBV28
d_call: NA
cdr3_aa: CASSLGRGESGYTF
cdr3_nt: TGTGCCAGCAGCCTTGGGAGGGGGGAGTCTGGCTACACCTTC

j_call: TRBJ2-3
v_call: TRBV6-5
d_call: TRBD2
cdr3_aa: CASSLSAGGRTDTQYF
cdr3_nt: TGTGCCAGCAGTTTATCAGCGGGGGGCCGTACAGATACGCAGTATTTT